This TCR beta chain was sequenced for a study of blood T cell repertoires in COVID-19 (dated by TCRdb to the early 2020s). About the study as a whole: Samples covering the acute and convalescent phases of COVID-19 were provided by collaborators in the United States, Italy and Spain. Where HLA class I and class II types were available, the types were taken from metadata supplied by the sample provider, not from assay-based typing. A freely available public database, intended as a resource for researchers studying the immune response to SARS-CoV-2, is where the repertoires were released. Samples came from the ongoing ImmuneRACE study (first 160 participants) plus 1,254 subjects from 6 global collaborators. A de-identified subject ID, COVID-19 status, age in years and sex were almost always included in the sample metadata. The prospective study material was composed of cDNA or gDNA derived from T cells, B-cell-depleted T cells, or PBMCs. Deeply sampled blood TCRbeta repertoires from subjects exposed to, actively infected with, or recovered from COVID-19 were included in the dataset. Overall results and qualifications from the work: The quantity of clinical and demographic metadata differed by source and by participant and was supplied without curation.

TCRbeta CDR3 regions were amplified from genomic DNA using the immunoSEQ Assay, a bias-controlled multiplex PCR. The authors' pipeline ran thus. The number of nucleated cells in each sample was estimated from the amplification of reference gene primers within the assay. Sequence reads were collapsed and filtered to measure the absolute abundance of every unique TCRbeta CDR3 rearrangement. For each sample, productive Simpson clonality was calculated as the square root of Simpson's diversity index over productive rearrangements. TCRdb carries this immuneACCESS record with in-frame sequences only. Its versions omit some clonotypes, under half of them owing to an unresolved V gene in the studies checked, with the rest unexplained. V, J and clone size are taken as reported in that table, and D and trimming were inferred from the DNA itself. Present in this sample are about 33,000 clones, roughly 85% of which were seen just once. Roughly 9.1% of the sample is in the top ten clones.

The CDR3 sequence holds 16 residues, the cysteine and phenylalanine included. Here the CDR3 DNA is all that survives: 48 bases in frame from base 1. The germline V gene (reference sequence) provides CDR1 LGHDT and CDR2 YNNKEL. At the junction V is shortened by 6 bases and J by 4 bases; bases outside the gene matches: 7. Collaborating institutions collected whole blood in K2EDTA tubes following their own protocols. For TCRbeta analysis, collaborators shipped samples as frozen whole blood, isolated PBMCs, or DNA extracted from either of those sample types. The sample holds a few counts of this clone. The clone's antigen remains unknown. No base quality values were provided; no much bigger clone lies one nucleotide off.

The TCR originated in a man older than 75 with active COVID-19. The chain is made from TRBV3-1 (or the pseudogene TRBV3-2) and TRBJ2-3, and 13 junctional nucleotides match TRBD2. Sequenced input: peripheral blood. The DNA sequence follows: TGTGCCAGCAGGGAGACTAGCGGGGGGCGATCAGATACGCAGTATTTT. This yields the protein CASRETSGGRSDTQYF.